These 5 T cell receptor gamma chains came from one sample sequenced in a study of Vδ1+ human thymocytes. These receptors lack a known antigen. Sequences come from RNA converted to cDNA by reverse transcription. The CDR3 regions were amplified by multiplex PCR from V-gene primers to a constant-region primer. TCRdb reprocessed the multiplex PCR reads through CATT. This sample carries several thousand gamma-chain clones, 45% to 65% of them seen once, and the ten largest clones take about 1.5%. Study conclusions and caveats: Thymic TRG and TRD repertoires appeared highly polyclonal, with Gaussian CDR3 length distributions.

Sequences were obtained from Vdelta1+ gamma-delta thymocytes from the thymus. Subset noted: FACS-sorted CD3+ TCRalphabeta- TCRVdelta1+ TCRVdelta2- thymocytes. The receptor set was obtained from a girl under three years old who had congenital heart surgery.

This chain joins TRGV4 and TRGJP2. Here the J gene was assigned by germline matching of the DNA, as TCRdb has none. Losses at the gene ends were 6 bases for V and 0 bases for J; bases not matched to a gene: 4. Germline CDR1 EGSTGY, CDR2 YDSYTSSV. The CDR3 length is 14 residues. This CDR3 reads CATWTYSSDWIKTF. The CDR3, as DNA: TGTGCCACCTGGACCTATAGTAGTGATTGGATCAAGACGTTT.

J is TRGJ1 or TRGJ2 and V is TRGV3. The J gene, missing from TCRdb, was assigned here through DNA to germline matching. This CDR3 is 16 amino acids long. The V gene end was trimmed by 0 bases and the J gene end by 3 bases; junction bases not matched to a gene: 11. CDR1 VTNTFY and CDR2 YDVSTARD come from the germline V gene (reference sequence). The CDR3 DNA reads as TGTGCCACCTGGGACAGGAAATCCAGCCGTTATTATAAGAAACTCTTT. Protein product: CATWDRKSSRYYKKLF.

This clone showed up just a few times. This rearrangement joins TRGV3 to TRGJP2. Germline matching of the DNA provided the J gene here, since TCRdb leaves it blank. J gave up 1 base and V 0 bases, and 11 bases lay outside the gene matches. The CDR3 has 18 residues. Germline V gene data show CDR1 as VTNTFY and CDR2 as YDVSTARD (reference sequence). CDR3 sequence (DNA): TGTGCCACCTGGGACAGGCCTGGCTCGCTTAGTAGTGATTGGATCAAGACGTTT. It encodes CATWDRPGSLSSDWIKTF.

The V and J genes are TRGV3 and TRGJ1 or TRGJ2. TCRdb lists no J gene, so it was determined here by aligning the DNA to germline. This CDR3 contains 12 residues. The V gene end was trimmed by 0 bases and the J gene end by 10 bases; junction bases not matched to a gene: 6. CDR1 and CDR2 (germline): VTNTFY, YDVSTARD (reference sequence). The CDR3 nucleotides read TGTGCCACCTGGGACAGGCAGGAGAAGAAACTCTTT. This gives the protein CATWDRQEKKLF.

The rearrangement joins TRGV4 to TRGJ1 or TRGJ2. Since TCRdb gives no J gene, matching the DNA to germline was used here to assign it. This CDR3 region has 16 residues. The trim removed 6 bases at V and 3 bases at J, leaving 17 bases unmatched. Per germline, CDR1 EGSTGY and CDR2 YDSYTSSV. The CDR3 nucleotides read TGTGCCACCTGGATACGTTTCAGCCTTCCTTATTATAAGAAACTCTTT. Translated: CATWIRFSLPYYKKLF.